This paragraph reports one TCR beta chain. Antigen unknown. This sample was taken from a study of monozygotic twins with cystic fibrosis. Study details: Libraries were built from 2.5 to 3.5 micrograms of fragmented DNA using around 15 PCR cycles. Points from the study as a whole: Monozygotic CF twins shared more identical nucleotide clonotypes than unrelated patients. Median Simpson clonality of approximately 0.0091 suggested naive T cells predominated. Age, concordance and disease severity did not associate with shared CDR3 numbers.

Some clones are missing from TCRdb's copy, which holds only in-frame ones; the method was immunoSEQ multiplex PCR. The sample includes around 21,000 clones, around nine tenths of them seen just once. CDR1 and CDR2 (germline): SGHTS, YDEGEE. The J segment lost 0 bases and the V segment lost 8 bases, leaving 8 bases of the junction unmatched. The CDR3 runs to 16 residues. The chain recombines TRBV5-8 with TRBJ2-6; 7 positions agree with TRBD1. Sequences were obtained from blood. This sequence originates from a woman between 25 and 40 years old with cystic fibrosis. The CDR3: CASRQGGGSGANVLTF. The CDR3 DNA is TGTGCCAGTAGACAGGGTGGAGGCTCTGGGGCCAACGTCCTGACTTTC.